Listed below are T cell receptor beta chains from one sample, sequenced in a study of long-term antiretroviral therapy in people with HIV. Generated by immunoSEQ multiplex PCR, the TCRdb table keeps only in-frame clones and is missing some. The table has roughly 17,000 clones, 91% seen once. The source material was unsorted PBMCs, sampled 0.3 years after starting antiretroviral therapy. Every receptor here comes from a man in his 60s with HIV. Each CDR3 is given with its conserved first and last residue. D genes are given only for firm matches. Clone size is given for some rows only: seen once, a few or many times, or a class if the clone is expanded.

TRBJ2-7 | . | TRBV5-4 | TRBD2 | CASSLSSGNSYEQYF | TGTGCCAGCAGCTTGTCAAGCGGGAACTCCTACGAGCAGTACTTC
TRBJ2-5 | . | TRBV7-6 | . | CASSLRTPQFQETQYF | TGTGCCAGCAGCTTAAGGACACCACAGTTCCAAGAGACCCAGTACTTC
TRBJ2-7 | . | TRBV6-5 | TRBD1 | CASSQGQGLYEQYF | TGTGCCAGCAGTCAGGGACAGGGGCTATATGAGCAGTACTTC
TRBJ2-3 | once | TRBV10-2 | TRBD1 | CASRDRGFTDTQYF | TGCGCCAGCAGGGACAGGGGGTTTACAGATACGCAGTATTTT
TRBJ1-5 | . | TRBV9 | . | CASSVAGGNQPQHF | TGTGCCAGCAGCGTAGCCGGGGGCAATCAGCCCCAGCATTTT
TRBJ2-2 | . | TRBV20-1 | . | CSALDARELFF | TGCAGTGCCCTGGACGCCAGGGAGCTGTTTTTT
TRBJ2-7 | . | TRBV19 | . | CASVREYEQYF | TGTGCCAGCGTTCGGGAGTACGAGCAGTACTTC
TRBJ1-5 | once | TRBV15 | TRBD1 | CATGPDRNNQPQHF | TGTGCCACCGGACCGGACAGGAACAATCAGCCCCAGCATTTT
TRBJ1-4 | . | TRBV7-2 | TRBD1 | CASSLVRGQGDEKLFF | TGTGCCAGCAGCTTAGTCCGGGGACAGGGGGATGAAAAACTGTTTTTT
TRBJ1-5 | . | TRBV21-1 | . | CASSLIAQGRSNQPQHF | TGTGCCAGCAGCTTAATTGCACAGGGGCGCAGCAATCAGCCCCAGCATTTT
TRBJ2-5 | once | TRBV10-3 | TRBD2 | CAISRSSGGEETQYF | TGTGCCATCAGTAGGAGTAGCGGGGGGGAAGAGACCCAGTACTTC
TRBJ2-7 | . | TRBV7-8 | . | CASSPTIRQYEQYF | TGTGCCAGCAGCCCAACGATCCGACAGTACGAGCAGTACTTC
TRBJ2-3 | once | TRBV9 | TRBD2 | CASSPRLSSGGTDTQYF | TGTGCCAGCAGCCCTCGTCTATCTAGCGGGGGCACAGATACGCAGTATTTT
TRBJ2-1 | . | TRBV6-5 | . | CASSRNNEQFF | TGTGCCAGCAGTCGAAACAATGAGCAGTTCTTC
TRBJ2-7 | . | TRBV7-2 | . | CASSLVGVGPGASYEQYF | TGTGCCAGCAGCTTAGTGGGGGTAGGCCCCGGGGCCTCCTACGAGCAGTACTTC
TRBJ2-1 | . | TRBV29-1 | TRBD2 | CSSKGLAGGHHYNEQFF | TGCAGCAGCAAGGGACTAGCGGGGGGACACCACTACAATGAGCAGTTCTTC
TRBJ2-5 | . | TRBV5-1 | TRBD1 | CASRSGTAYQETQYF | TGCGCCAGCAGGAGTGGGACAGCGTACCAAGAGACCCAGTACTTC
TRBJ1-1 | . | TRBV12-5 | . | CASGLRQNTEAFF | TGTGCTAGTGGTCTACGACAGAACACTGAAGCTTTCTTT
TRBJ1-2 | . | TRBV15 | . | CATSRDIGVSGYTF | TGTGCCACCAGCAGAGATATCGGGGTTTCTGGCTACACCTTC
TRBJ1-2 | . | TRBV19 | TRBD1 | CASSPRPGTDTF | TGTGCCAGTAGTCCAAGGCCCGGGACAGACACCTTC
TRBJ2-3 | . | TRBV7-2 | . | CASSQGAIKGDTQYF | TGTGCCAGCAGCCAGGGCGCGATCAAAGGGGATACGCAGTATTTT
TRBJ1-2 | . | TRBV5-6 | . | CASSLGRGSGYGYTF | TGTGCCAGCAGCTTGGGGCGGGGAAGTGGCTATGGCTACACCTTC
TRBJ1-4 | once | TRBV18 | . | CASSPLGLSEKLFF | TGTGCCAGCTCACCACTCGGCTTAAGTGAAAAACTGTTTTTT
TRBJ1-6 | medium-sized | TRBV5-1 | . | CASSLGKAPDGLHF | TGCGCCAGCAGCTTGGGCAAGGCCCCGGATGGCCTCCACTTT
TRBJ2-3 | . | TRBV7-3 | . | CASSAQGPGADTQYF | TGTGCCAGCAGCGCCCAGGGCCCGGGTGCAGATACGCAGTATTTT
TRBJ1-2 | few | TRBV7-9 | TRBD1 | CASSIGQGGSANYGYTF | TGTGCCAGCAGCATTGGACAGGGTGGATCGGCTAACTATGGCTACACCTTC
TRBJ2-4 | . | TRBV28 | . | CASSLYPNIQYF | TGTGCCAGCAGTTTATACCCAAACATTCAGTACTTC
TRBJ1-1 | . | TRBV5-5 | . | CASSLEGSVMNTEAFF | TGTGCCAGCAGCTTGGAGGGATCGGTTATGAACACTGAAGCTTTCTTT
TRBJ2-5 | . | TRBV5-1 | TRBD2 | CASSPGGGSETQYF | TGCGCCAGCAGCCCTGGGGGGGGTTCAGAGACCCAGTACTTC
TRBJ2-2 | . | TRBV30 | . | CAWAAAGVGTGELFF | TGTGCCTGGGCGGCGGCGGGTGTGGGGACCGGGGAGCTGTTTTTT
TRBJ2-1 | large | TRBV7-3 | . | CASSLSPSTEQFF | TGTGCCAGCAGCTTAAGTCCTAGCACTGAGCAGTTCTTC
TRBJ2-7 | once | TRBV21-1 | . | CASRVRTGGYEQYF | TGTGCCAGCAGGGTCCGGACAGGGGGGTACGAGCAGTACTTC
TRBJ1-5 | few | TRBV28 | . | CASSSRQTDGLIGPQHF | TGTGCCAGCAGTTCTAGACAGACAGATGGGTTAATTGGGCCCCAGCATTTT
TRBJ1-5 | . | TRBV19 | . | CASSIDREQPQHF | TGTGCCAGTAGTATAGACAGGGAACAGCCCCAGCATTTT
TRBJ2-6 | . | TRBV18 | . | CASSPSSGANVLTF | TGTGCCAGCTCACCCTCCTCTGGGGCCAACGTCCTGACTTTC
TRBJ2-7 | . | TRBV11-2 | . | CASSFQGGSRSLTYEQYF | TGTGCCAGCAGCTTCCAGGGAGGTAGCAGGTCTTTGACCTACGAGCAGTACTTC
TRBJ2-1 | . | TRBV7-2 | . | CASSFGAGLSSYNEQFF | TGTGCCAGCAGCTTCGGGGCTGGATTAAGCTCCTACAATGAGCAGTTCTTC
TRBJ2-7 | . | TRBV10-2 | TRBD2 | CATRGLAGERYEQYF | TGCGCCACCCGAGGACTAGCGGGGGAGAGGTACGAGCAGTACTTC
TRBJ2-2 | . | TRBV23-1 | TRBD2 | CASSQGLRDSGADTGELFF | TGCGCCAGCAGTCAAGGACTCAGGGATAGCGGGGCCGATACCGGGGAGCTGTTTTTT
TRBJ2-7 | . | TRBV29-1 | . | CSVAGKYEQYF | TGCAGCGTTGCAGGAAAGTACGAGCAGTACTTC
TRBJ1-5 | . | TRBV30 | TRBD1 | CAWDRAYSNQPQHF | TGTGCCTGGGACAGGGCTTATAGCAATCAGCCCCAGCATTTT
TRBJ1-1 | . | TRBV18 | . | CASSPPGGDGAFF | TGTGCCAGCTCACCCCCGGGAGGTGACGGAGCTTTCTTT
TRBJ2-3 | . | TRBV5-4 | . | CASSLSPAGSTDTQYF | TGTGCCAGCAGCTTGTCCCCCGCTGGCAGCACAGATACGCAGTATTTT
TRBJ2-5 | . | TRBV7-9 | TRBD1 | CASSLQGAQETQYF | TGTGCCAGCAGCTTACAGGGGGCCCAAGAGACCCAGTACTTC
TRBJ1-1 | . | TRBV19 | TRBD1 | CASSGGQGTTEAFF | TGTGCCAGTAGTGGTGGACAGGGGACCACTGAAGCTTTCTTT
TRBJ1-1 | once | TRBV10-3 | . | CAIRPGHQLGTEAFF | TGTGCCATCAGGCCGGGCCACCAACTGGGCACTGAAGCTTTCTTT
TRBJ2-4 | . | TRBV29-1 | . | CSGKGIALWAKNIQYF | TGCAGCGGTAAAGGGATTGCGTTGTGGGCCAAAAACATTCAGTACTTC
TRBJ2-2 | . | TRBV19 | TRBD1 | CASRERQGMSTGELFF | TGTGCCAGTCGGGAAAGACAGGGAATGAGCACCGGGGAGCTGTTTTTT
TRBJ2-7 | . | TRBV7-9 | . | CASSLGGPTAREQYF | TGTGCCAGCAGCTTGGGGGGCCCTACGGCTCGGGAGCAGTACTTC
TRBJ2-2 | . | TRBV9 | . | CASTAPRGDTGELFF | TGTGCCTCGACCGCCCCCAGGGGCGACACCGGGGAGCTGTTTTTT
TRBJ1-2 | . | TRBV6-5 | TRBD1 | CASSRDSINYGYTF | TGTGCCAGCAGCCGGGACAGCATTAACTATGGCTACACCTTC
TRBJ1-6 | . | TRBV27 | . | CASSLAGVQPLHF | TGTGCCAGCAGTTTAGCAGGGGTACAGCCCCTCCACTTT
TRBJ1-6 | . | TRBV5-6 | TRBD1 | CASRKDRGWGNSPLHF | TGTGCCAGCAGGAAGGACAGGGGCTGGGGAAATTCACCCCTCCACTTT
TRBJ1-2 | . | TRBV7-2 | TRBD1 | CASSLSGTGDYGYTF | TGTGCCAGCAGCTTAAGTGGGACAGGGGACTATGGCTACACCTTC
TRBJ2-5 | . | TRBV28 | . | CASREYETQYF | TGTGCCAGCAGGGAGTACGAGACCCAGTACTTC